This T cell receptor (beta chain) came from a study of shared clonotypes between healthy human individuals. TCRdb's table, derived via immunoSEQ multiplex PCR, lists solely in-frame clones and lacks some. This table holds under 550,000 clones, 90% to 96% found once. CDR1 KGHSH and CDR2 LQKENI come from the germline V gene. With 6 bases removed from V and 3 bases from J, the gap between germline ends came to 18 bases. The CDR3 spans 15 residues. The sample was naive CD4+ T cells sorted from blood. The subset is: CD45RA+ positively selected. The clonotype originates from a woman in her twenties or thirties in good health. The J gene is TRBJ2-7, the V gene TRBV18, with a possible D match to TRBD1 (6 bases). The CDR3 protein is CASSPDRSSYYEQYF. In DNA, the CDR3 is TGTGCCAGCTCCCCTGACAGGTCTAGCTACTACGAGCAGTACTTC.